This is a list of T cell receptor beta chains from one sample in a study of T-cell memory formation after mild COVID-19. Using its own MiXCR run on the 5' RACE reads, TCRdb lists one record per CDR3 protein. The sample contains a few hundred thousand distinct CDR3 sequences, about 17% of which appear only once. The material sequenced was PBMCs or a T cell subset sorted from them (not recorded which). The receptors here all came from a man between 18 and 29 years old who had mild COVID-19 (a few samples of this study predate the infection). Cell type and time point are not known. CDR3s include the opening cysteine and the closing phenylalanine or tryptophan. The order of the fields is V gene, J gene, D gene, clone size, CDR3 protein, CDR3 DNA. D genes are given only for firm matches. Size tells how often a clone was seen (once, few, many) or the class of an expanded clone, and some rows leave it out.

TRBV4-2	TRBJ1-2	NA	few	CASSQESIPNYGYTF	TGTGCCAGCAGCCAAGAATCCATTCCTAACTATGGCTACACCTTC
TRBV18	TRBJ2-7	TRBD2	few	CASSVAGGAYEQYF	TGTGCCAGCTCGGTAGCGGGGGGAGCCTACGAGCAGTACTTC
TRBV5-1	TRBJ2-2	NA	NA	CASSLEGSDTGELFF	TGCGCCAGCAGCTTGGAAGGGTCGGACACCGGGGAGCTGTTTTTT
TRBV20-1	TRBJ2-2	TRBD2	few	CSARVPGGGDTGELFF	TGCAGTGCTAGAGTCCCGGGGGGGGGCGACACCGGGGAGCTGTTTTTT
TRBV29-1	TRBJ1-4	NA	many	CSVKGGNEKLFF	TGCAGCGTGAAAGGGGGTAATGAAAAACTGTTTTTT
TRBV11-1	TRBJ2-3	NA	few	CASSFGLTGPDTQYF	TGTGCCAGCAGCTTCGGTCTCACCGGCCCAGATACGCAGTATTTT
TRBV5-1	TRBJ2-3	TRBD2	NA	CASSLAGRPAEDTQYF	TGCGCCAGCAGCTTGGCCGGGAGGCCCGCAGAAGATACGCAGTATTTT
TRBV6-2/TRBV6-3	TRBJ2-7	NA	NA	CASSYSAYQGAVYEQYF	TGTGCCAGCAGTTACTCGGCCTACCAGGGAGCCGTCTACGAGCAGTACTTC
TRBV7-2	TRBJ2-2	NA	few	CASSHPGWGAGELFF	TGTGCCAGCAGCCATCCCGGATGGGGGGCCGGGGAGCTGTTTTTT
TRBV20-1	TRBJ2-5	NA	many	CSAPGGSGTGETQYF	TGCAGTGCTCCCGGGGGTAGCGGTACGGGGGAGACCCAGTACTTC
TRBV7-2	TRBJ1-5	NA	NA	CASSLNGGQPQHF	TGTGCCAGCAGCTTAAATGGCGGTCAGCCCCAGCATTTT
TRBV5-1	TRBJ2-6	NA	few	CASSLVTGANVLTF	TGCGCCAGCAGCTTGGTAACTGGGGCCAACGTCCTGACTTTC
TRBV5-1	TRBJ1-1	NA	NA	CASSATGSAEAFF	TGCGCCAGCAGCGCGACGGGGTCGGCTGAAGCTTTCTTT
TRBV10-3	TRBJ1-5	NA	NA	CAIRSYSNQPQHF	TGTGCCATCAGGTCTTATAGCAATCAGCCCCAGCATTTT
TRBV12-3/TRBV12-4	TRBJ2-3	NA	NA	CASSFWRLTDTQYF	TGTGCCAGCAGTTTTTGGAGGTTAACAGATACGCAGTATTTT
TRBV7-9	TRBJ2-5	NA	NA	CASSLAAGTNGKETQYF	TGTGCCAGCAGCTTAGCGGCGGGGACGAATGGGAAAGAGACCCAGTACTTC
TRBV4-3	TRBJ2-7	NA	few	CASSQDSRTYEQYF	TGCGCCAGCAGCCAAGATAGCAGAACCTACGAGCAGTACTTC
TRBV27	TRBJ1-5	NA	NA	CASSFVGLNQPQHF	TGTGCCAGCAGTTTCGTGGGGCTGAATCAGCCCCAGCATTTT
TRBV4-3	TRBJ2-1	NA	few	CASSRGVHLGTPSSYNEQFF	TGCGCCAGCAGCCGTGGAGTCCATCTAGGCACCCCGAGCTCCTACAATGAGCAGTTCTTC
TRBV4-2	TRBJ2-7	NA	NA	CASSPPRRQQAYEQYF	TGTGCCAGCAGCCCCCCCCGGAGACAGCAAGCCTACGAGCAGTACTTC
TRBV12-3/TRBV12-4	TRBJ2-5	NA	NA	CASSLADARETQYF	TGTGCCAGCAGTTTGGCGGATGCTCGGGAGACCCAGTACTTC
TRBV5-1	TRBJ1-2	NA	few	CASKAELANYGYTF	TGCGCCAGCAAGGCGGAGTTGGCTAACTATGGCTACACCTTC
TRBV7-2	TRBJ2-3	NA	few	CASSPTASYTDTQYF	TGTGCCAGCAGCCCAACGGCGAGTTACACAGATACGCAGTATTTT
TRBV6-5	TRBJ1-2	TRBD1	NA	CASLSGQGARGNGYTF	TGTGCCAGTCTTTCGGGACAGGGGGCCCGAGGGAATGGCTACACCTTC
TRBV5-1	TRBJ1-5	NA	NA	CASSLAPGNQPQHF	TGCGCCAGCAGCTTGGCCCCAGGGAATCAGCCCCAGCATTTT
TRBV6-2/TRBV6-3	TRBJ2-7	NA	many	CASSYSTSSYEQYF	TGTGCCAGCAGTTACTCGACTAGCTCCTACGAGCAGTACTTC